The rows below give T cell receptor beta chains drawn from one sample of a study of CD8 T cells in Susac syndrome. TCRdb re-called the immunoSEQ multiplex PCR reads through MiXCR, storing one row per CDR3 protein. Of roughly 130,000 distinct CDR3 sequences in the sample, roughly 96% were seen once. Sequenced input: CD4+ T cells from PBMCs. The receptors here all came from a human donor in good health. Each CDR3 is given with its conserved first and last residue. The D gene is left open where the match is weak.

V gene,J gene,D gene,CDR3 DNA,CDR3 protein
TRBV5-4,TRBJ2-7,TRBD2,TGTGCCAGCAGCTTGGGCGCACTAGCGGGAGGGATCGAGCAGTACTTC,CASSLGALAGGIEQYF
TRBV5-1,TRBJ2-3,-,TGCGCCAGCAGCCCAGGGAGTCCCTCCATGGATACGCAGTATTTT,CASSPGSPSMDTQYF
TRBV6-1,TRBJ2-7,-,TGTGCCAGCAGGAACCCACAGGTTCCCTACGAGCAGTACTTC,CASRNPQVPYEQYF
TRBV29-1,TRBJ2-3,-,TGCAGCGTTGGCCAGCGTCTCACAGATACGCAGTATTTT,CSVGQRLTDTQYF
TRBV12-3/TRBV12-4,TRBJ1-1,-,TGTGCCAGCTCCCAAGGGTGGGACACTGAAGCTTTCTTT,CASSQGWDTEAFF
TRBV7-9,TRBJ2-3,TRBD2,TGTGCCAGCAGCCACGCCAGGGGCGGGAGGGCCAGAACGCAGTATTTT,CASSHARGGRARTQYF
TRBV18,TRBJ2-5,-,TGTGCCAGCTCCCGCACAATTGAGACCCAGTACTTC,CASSRTIETQYF
TRBV7-2,TRBJ2-3,TRBD2,TGTGCCAGCAGTTTAGCGGGACCCCGGGATACGCAGTATTTT,CASSLAGPRDTQYF
TRBV29-1,TRBJ1-2,-,TGCAGCGTCGGGGCCAGGGGACTTTCGGGCCCTAGTTATGGCTACACCTTC,CSVGARGLSGPSYGYTF
TRBV27,TRBJ1-1,TRBD1,TGTGCCAGCAGCCACGTCCGGGACAGTGAAGCTTTCTTT,CASSHVRDSEAFF